Reported below is one TCR beta chain. Sequencing targeted expressed TCRB transcripts, as all isolated RNA had been reverse transcribed. Sequencing was performed with immunoSEQ multiplex PCR; in TCRdb, only in-frame clones are kept and a portion is missing. The sample holds around 170,000 clones, less than 9.5% seen once. V lost 1 base, J lost 2 bases, and 9 bases lay in between. Per germline, CDR1 LGHNA and CDR2 YNFKEQ. CDR3 length: 14 amino acids. The record originates from a study of beta chain features in type 1 diabetes. Study information: Sorted cell examination encompassed under 130 million cells across all samples.

The authors took one heparinised blood draw, averaging approximately 120 mL, from each donor. This clonotype was sampled from a woman aged 18 to 35 in good health. Input material: central memory CD4+ T cells from blood. V is TRBV4-2 and J is TRBJ2-7; tentatively, D is TRBD2 (6 bases). The CDR3 loop reads CASSQGAGPYEQYF. DNA of the CDR3: TGTGCCAGCAGCCAAGGGGCGGGGCCCTACGAGCAGTACTTC.